Listed below are T cell receptor beta chains from one sample, sequenced in a study of shared clonotypes between healthy human individuals. TCRdb's copy holds only in-frame clones and misses some; the assay was immunoSEQ multiplex PCR. The sample holds over 2 million clones; around 96% are singletons and the top ten take 0.9% to 1.4%. Sequencing used naive CD8+ T cells sorted from blood. The source is a man aged 18 to 35 in good health. CDR3s include the opening cysteine and the closing phenylalanine or tryptophan. Fields, in order: clone size, J gene, V gene, D gene, CDR3 DNA, CDR3 protein. The D gene is left open where the match is weak. Clone size, where shown, is once, few, many, or a class for clones that have expanded.

clone size: once; J gene: TRBJ2-3; V gene: TRBV19; D gene: .; CDR3 DNA: TGTGCCAGTACCCCTTTGGGGGTAGGAGCAGATACGCAGTATTTT; CDR3 protein: CASTPLGVGADTQYF
clone size: .; J gene: TRBJ2-7; V gene: TRBV7-2; D gene: .; CDR3 DNA: TGTGCCAGCAGCTCCCCCGCAGGGGGACTCTCCTACGAGCAGTACTTC; CDR3 protein: CASSSPAGGLSYEQYF
clone size: .; J gene: TRBJ1-2; V gene: TRBV19; D gene: .; CDR3 DNA: TGTGCCAGTAGTATAACCGGGGAAGGCTATGGCTACACCTTC; CDR3 protein: CASSITGEGYGYTF
clone size: .; J gene: TRBJ2-4; V gene: TRBV9; D gene: .; CDR3 DNA: TGTGCCAGCAGCGTAGAAGGGATGCGAGACATTCAGTACTTC; CDR3 protein: CASSVEGMRDIQYF
clone size: .; J gene: TRBJ2-2; V gene: TRBV10-2; D gene: TRBD2; CDR3 DNA: TGCGCCAGCAGTTGGGGGCGGGGGGCTACCGGGGAGCTGTTTTTT; CDR3 protein: CASSWGRGATGELFF
clone size: .; J gene: TRBJ2-5; V gene: TRBV10-3; D gene: .; CDR3 DNA: TGTGCCATCAGTGAGTCGATTAGCCAACCTCAAGAGACCCAGTACTTC; CDR3 protein: CAISESISQPQETQYF
clone size: .; J gene: TRBJ1-1; V gene: TRBV11-2; D gene: .; CDR3 DNA: TGTGCCAGCAGCTCCGAATTAACAGGGTTCACTGAAGCTTTCTTT; CDR3 protein: CASSSELTGFTEAFF
clone size: .; J gene: TRBJ2-7; V gene: TRBV11-2; D gene: TRBD1; CDR3 DNA: TGTGCCAGCAGCTGGGACAGGGGGGGCCTCTACGAGCAGTACTTC; CDR3 protein: CASSWDRGGLYEQYF
clone size: .; J gene: TRBJ2-1; V gene: TRBV7-2; D gene: .; CDR3 DNA: TGTGCCAGCAGCTTAGATGACCTCGTCCAGTTCTTC; CDR3 protein: CASSLDDLVQFF
clone size: few; J gene: TRBJ1-1; V gene: TRBV10-3; D gene: .; CDR3 DNA: TGTGCCATCAGTGGACTCAACACTGAAGCTTTCTTT; CDR3 protein: CAISGLNTEAFF
clone size: .; J gene: TRBJ1-2; V gene: TRBV27; D gene: .; CDR3 DNA: TGTGCCACCGCATTCAGGGCTGGATATGGCTACACCTTC; CDR3 protein: CATAFRAGYGYTF
clone size: .; J gene: TRBJ2-5; V gene: TRBV10-3; D gene: .; CDR3 DNA: TGTGCCATCAGTGAGCATGAGGGGGGTCTCCCGGGGGAGACCCAGTACTTC; CDR3 protein: CAISEHEGGLPGETQYF
clone size: .; J gene: TRBJ1-1; V gene: TRBV30; D gene: TRBD1; CDR3 DNA: TGTGCCTGGAGTCAAGGACAGGGGGGGACTGAAGCTTTCTTT; CDR3 protein: CAWSQGQGGTEAFF
clone size: .; J gene: TRBJ2-3; V gene: TRBV19; D gene: .; CDR3 DNA: TGTGCCAGTAGTATTCCTACAGATACGCAGTATTTT; CDR3 protein: CASSIPTDTQYF
clone size: .; J gene: TRBJ1-1; V gene: TRBV5-1; D gene: .; CDR3 DNA: TGCGCCAGCAGCTTGGGGGTGGGAACTGAAGCTTTCTTT; CDR3 protein: CASSLGVGTEAFF
clone size: once; J gene: TRBJ2-7; V gene: TRBV5-4; D gene: .; CDR3 DNA: TGTGCCACCTCCACGTCTACCTCCTACGAGCAGTACTTC; CDR3 protein: CATSTSTSYEQYF
clone size: .; J gene: TRBJ2-1; V gene: TRBV27; D gene: .; CDR3 DNA: TGTGCCAGCAGTTACCACCAGAGCTCCTACAATGAGCAGTTCTTC; CDR3 protein: CASSYHQSSYNEQFF
clone size: .; J gene: TRBJ2-7; V gene: TRBV28; D gene: .; CDR3 DNA: TGTGCCAGTTTTCCAGTACTAACCCCGCGCGCCTTTGCTAGCGAGCAGTACTTC; CDR3 protein: CASFPVLTPRAFASEQYF
clone size: few; J gene: TRBJ1-1; V gene: TRBV9; D gene: .; CDR3 DNA: TGTGCCAGCAGCGCCGGGGCAGCGCAAAAGGAGGAAGCTTTCTTT; CDR3 protein: CASSAGAAQKEEAFF
clone size: .; J gene: TRBJ1-1; V gene: TRBV27; D gene: .; CDR3 DNA: TGTGCCAGCAGTGTCCAGGGGACCCCTGAAGCTTTCTTT; CDR3 protein: CASSVQGTPEAFF
clone size: .; J gene: TRBJ2-3; V gene: TRBV29-1; D gene: .; CDR3 DNA: TGCAGCGTTGGGGAGGGGGGAGATACGCAGTATTTT; CDR3 protein: CSVGEGGDTQYF
clone size: .; J gene: TRBJ2-1; V gene: TRBV7-9; D gene: TRBD1; CDR3 DNA: TGTGCCAGCAGACCGGGACAGCCACTTTACAATGAGCAGTTCTTC; CDR3 protein: CASRPGQPLYNEQFF
clone size: .; J gene: TRBJ1-2; V gene: TRBV6-5; D gene: .; CDR3 DNA: TGTGCCAGCAGGACAACAGGGAGCTATGGCTACACCTTC; CDR3 protein: CASRTTGSYGYTF
clone size: .; J gene: TRBJ2-7; V gene: TRBV28; D gene: .; CDR3 DNA: TGTGCCAGCAGTTTTGAGGGTATCTACGAGCAGTACTTC; CDR3 protein: CASSFEGIYEQYF
clone size: .; J gene: TRBJ1-1; V gene: TRBV28; D gene: .; CDR3 DNA: TGTGCCAGCAGTCTGACGGGGGCTGAAGCTTTCTTT; CDR3 protein: CASSLTGAEAFF
clone size: .; J gene: TRBJ2-5; V gene: TRBV7-9; D gene: .; CDR3 DNA: TGTGCCAGCAGCTTAGGGGCTGAGGGGCAAGAGACCCAGTACTTC; CDR3 protein: CASSLGAEGQETQYF
clone size: .; J gene: TRBJ1-1; V gene: TRBV19; D gene: .; CDR3 DNA: TGTGCCAGTAGTATAGCCCTGGGACATGAAGCTTTCTTT; CDR3 protein: CASSIALGHEAFF
clone size: .; J gene: TRBJ2-7; V gene: TRBV6-5; D gene: .; CDR3 DNA: TGTGCCAGCAGTTACGGTACAGGGTTTCTCTACGAGCAGTACTTC; CDR3 protein: CASSYGTGFLYEQYF
clone size: .; J gene: TRBJ2-1; V gene: TRBV7-9; D gene: .; CDR3 DNA: TGTGCCAGCAGCCCGGCCCTCAGATACAATGAGCAGTTCTTC; CDR3 protein: CASSPALRYNEQFF
clone size: .; J gene: TRBJ2-3; V gene: TRBV7-3; D gene: .; CDR3 DNA: TGTGCCAGCAGCTTAGGGATATCCAGCACAGATACGCAGTATTTT; CDR3 protein: CASSLGISSTDTQYF
clone size: .; J gene: TRBJ2-7; V gene: TRBV7-7; D gene: TRBD1; CDR3 DNA: TGTGCTAGCAGCCTGAAGGGACAGGGGTACGAGCAGTACTTC; CDR3 protein: CASSLKGQGYEQYF
clone size: .; J gene: TRBJ2-7; V gene: TRBV5-1; D gene: .; CDR3 DNA: TGCGCCAGCAGCTTGGTCCCAGGGCTCTACGAGCAGTACTTC; CDR3 protein: CASSLVPGLYEQYF
clone size: .; J gene: TRBJ2-5; V gene: TRBV2; D gene: .; CDR3 DNA: TGTGCCAGCAGTGAAGGTGGGCTAGCGAGGATAGAGACCCAGTACTTC; CDR3 protein: CASSEGGLARIETQYF
clone size: .; J gene: TRBJ1-4; V gene: TRBV27; D gene: .; CDR3 DNA: TGTGCCAGCAGTGCAACGACAGCATCTAATGAAAAACTGTTTTTT; CDR3 protein: CASSATTASNEKLFF
clone size: once; J gene: TRBJ2-7; V gene: TRBV9; D gene: .; CDR3 DNA: TGTGCCAGCAGCCCCGGGGGTTTCTCCTACGAGCAGTACTTC; CDR3 protein: CASSPGGFSYEQYF
clone size: once; J gene: TRBJ2-7; V gene: TRBV5-5; D gene: .; CDR3 DNA: TGTGCCAGCAGCTTGGCGGCAGGGGGGCTTCTCGACGAGCAGTACTTC; CDR3 protein: CASSLAAGGLLDEQYF
clone size: .; J gene: TRBJ1-2; V gene: TRBV18; D gene: TRBD1; CDR3 DNA: TGTGCCAGCTCACCAATAGTCGCAGGGGGCCCCATCGCTAACTATGGCTACACCTTC; CDR3 protein: CASSPIVAGGPIANYGYTF
clone size: once; J gene: TRBJ2-7; V gene: TRBV4-1; D gene: TRBD1; CDR3 DNA: TGCGCCAGCAGCCAGCTACGGACAGGGGGCTACGAGCAGTACTTC; CDR3 protein: CASSQLRTGGYEQYF
clone size: .; J gene: TRBJ2-3; V gene: TRBV5-6; D gene: .; CDR3 DNA: TGTGCCAGCAGCTGGGGGGACAGCCTCACAGATACGCAGTATTTT; CDR3 protein: CASSWGDSLTDTQYF
clone size: .; J gene: TRBJ2-7; V gene: TRBV2; D gene: .; CDR3 DNA: TGTGCCAGCAGTGAAGGGTCACGAGCCTACGAGCAGTACTTC; CDR3 protein: CASSEGSRAYEQYF
clone size: .; J gene: TRBJ2-7; V gene: TRBV28; D gene: .; CDR3 DNA: TGTGCCAGCATCGACCCTGGCAGCTACGAGCAGTACTTC; CDR3 protein: CASIDPGSYEQYF
clone size: .; J gene: TRBJ2-3; V gene: TRBV4-1; D gene: TRBD1; CDR3 DNA: TGCGCCAGCAGTGGACAACAGGGGAGCACAGATACGCAGTATTTT; CDR3 protein: CASSGQQGSTDTQYF
clone size: .; J gene: TRBJ1-1; V gene: TRBV6-6; D gene: .; CDR3 DNA: TGTGCCAGCAGCCAGGGTGGTAACACTGAAGCTTTCTTT; CDR3 protein: CASSQGGNTEAFF
clone size: .; J gene: TRBJ2-5; V gene: TRBV6-6; D gene: TRBD2; CDR3 DNA: TGTGCCAGCACCAGACTAGCGGGGCGATACCAAGAGACCCAGTACTTC; CDR3 protein: CASTRLAGRYQETQYF
clone size: .; J gene: TRBJ1-1; V gene: TRBV7-9; D gene: .; CDR3 DNA: TGTGCCAGCAGCTTAATCAGGGAGGCGAACACTGAAGCTTTCTTT; CDR3 protein: CASSLIREANTEAFF
clone size: .; J gene: TRBJ1-4; V gene: TRBV6-6; D gene: .; CDR3 DNA: TGTGCCAGCAGTTACTCGAACGAAAAACTGTTTTTT; CDR3 protein: CASSYSNEKLFF
clone size: .; J gene: TRBJ2-7; V gene: TRBV28; D gene: TRBD1; CDR3 DNA: TGTGCCAGCACCAGACAGGGAATTTTACCCTACGAGCAGTACTTC; CDR3 protein: CASTRQGILPYEQYF
clone size: few; J gene: TRBJ1-5; V gene: TRBV6-6; D gene: TRBD1; CDR3 DNA: TGTGCCAGCAGCCCCGGACAGGGAACGAATCAGCCCCAGCATTTT; CDR3 protein: CASSPGQGTNQPQHF
clone size: .; J gene: TRBJ2-1; V gene: TRBV27; D gene: .; CDR3 DNA: TGTGCCAGCAGGAGACTAGGCTACAATGAGCAGTTCTTC; CDR3 protein: CASRRLGYNEQFF
clone size: .; J gene: TRBJ2-7; V gene: TRBV30; D gene: .; CDR3 DNA: TGTGCCTGGAGTCCCCTGGTTTTTGCAACCTACGAGCAGTACTTC; CDR3 protein: CAWSPLVFATYEQYF
clone size: .; J gene: TRBJ1-4; V gene: TRBV7-4; D gene: TRBD1; CDR3 DNA: TGTGCCAGCAGCTCCACGGGACAGGTCGCAACTAATGAAAAACTGTTTTTT; CDR3 protein: CASSSTGQVATNEKLFF
clone size: .; J gene: TRBJ2-7; V gene: TRBV19; D gene: TRBD1; CDR3 DNA: TGTGCCAGTAGCCCGACAGGGGGCTACGAGCAGTACTTC; CDR3 protein: CASSPTGGYEQYF